The 18 T cell receptor beta chains below all came from one sample that was sequenced in a study of T cells after posttransplantation cyclophosphamide. Sequencing was performed with immunoSEQ multiplex PCR; in TCRdb, only in-frame clones are kept and a portion is missing. In the table there are some 61,000 clones, about 93% of which are singletons. Sequenced input: PBMCs. These receptor sequences come from a woman aged 25 to 39 in good health and a related stem cell transplant donor.

This clone was seen just once. The chain links TRBV19 to TRBJ1-6, with 7 bases matching TRBD1. Germline V gene data show CDR1 as LNHDA and CDR2 as SQIVND (reference sequence). J gave up 7 bases and V 5 bases, and 8 bases lay outside the gene matches. CDR3 length: 15 amino acids. The CDR3 coding sequence is TGTGCCAGTAGTGACGCGACAGGGAACAATTCACCCCTCCACTTT. Amino acids: CASSDATGNNSPLHF.

The rearrangement joins TRBV19 to TRBJ1-1, with D possibly being TRBD1 (5 bases). The CDR3 has 15 amino acids. CDR1 LNHDA and CDR2 SQIVND come from the germline V gene (reference sequence). CDR3 coding DNA: TGTGCAGCTGGGGCAGAGCTTCTCATGAACACTGAAGCTTTCTTT. Protein: CAAGAELLMNTEAFF.

The CDR3 DNA sequence: TGTGCCAGCAGCAACCGTCCGGGACAGGTCTCCACTGAAGCTTTCTTT. Translation gives CASSNRPGQVSTEAFF. The chain uses TRBV7-8 and TRBJ1-1; 8 bases are a match to TRBD1. V trimming: 5 bases; J trimming: 4 bases; junction bases outside the gene matches: 12. CDR1 is SGHVS, CDR2 FQNEAQ, per germline. The CDR3 is made up of 16 amino acids.

The chain joins TRBV10-3 to TRBJ2-7; maybe TRBD1 (5 bases). Trimming left V 7 bases short and J 3 bases short, with 10 bases between. CDR1 and CDR2 from the germline V gene are ENHRY and SYGVKD. CDR3 length: 12 amino acids. The CDR3 DNA reads as TGTGCCATCAAAGGCGACAGCTACGAGCAGTACTTC. Encoded protein: CAIKGDSYEQYF.

The V call is TRBV2, the J call TRBJ1-5; D perhaps matches TRBD1 (5 bases). This CDR3 spans 14 amino acids. V was clipped by 6 bases and J by 6 bases, with 15 bases between them. In germline, CDR1 is SNHLY, CDR2 FYNNEI. The DNA for the CDR3 is TGTGCCAGCAGGGGGCAGGGCGCGGCTCAGCCCCAGCATTTT. The encoded protein is CASRGQGAAQPQHF.

The chain is built from TRBV10-3 and TRBJ2-1, with TRBD2 matching over 13 bases. The CDR3 is 17 amino acids. From germline, CDR1 is ENHRY and CDR2 SYGVKD. Trimming took 10 bases from V and 1 from J; bases not matched to a gene: 10. The CDR3 region is CATRGTSGGVSYNEQFF. The DNA of the CDR3 is TGTGCCACCCGGGGTACTAGCGGGGGGGTGTCCTACAATGAGCAGTTCTTC.

The chain has TRBV2 and TRBJ1-2; weak D call: TRBD1 (6 bases). Trimming left V 0 bases short and J 5 bases short, with 10 bases between. The CDR3 sequence is 14 residues long. The germline CDR1 and CDR2 sequences are SNHLY and FYNNEI. CDR3 bases: TGTGCCAGCAGTGAAGCGGGGGGCGGATATGGCTACACCTTC. Amino acids: CASSEAGGGYGYTF.

This sequence joins TRBV5-1 and TRBJ2-5; no firm D call. The ends were cut back, 0 bases at V and 5 bases at J, with 5 bases in the middle. Per germline, CDR1 SGHRS and CDR2 YFSETQ. The CDR3 covers 12 residues. CDR3 DNA sequence: TGCGCCAGCAGCTTGGCCCTGGAGACCCAGTACTTC. Protein sequence: CASSLALETQYF.

The chain carries TRBV28 and TRBJ2-7; D gene uncertain. V was pared by 2 bases and J by 0 bases, with 23 bases between. The CDR3 has 19 residues. Germline CDR1 reads MDHEN; CDR2 reads SYDVKM. The CDR3 nucleotides read TGTGCCAGCAGTTTAAGGTATTGGACGGCTCCTCTATACTCCTACGAGCAGTACTTC. As protein: CASSLRYWTAPLYSYEQYF.

The chain couples TRBV18 to TRBJ1-4; D might be TRBD1 (5 bases). The CDR3 totals 17 residues. The germline V gene has CDR1 KGHSH and CDR2 LQKENI. The V gene lost 3 bases and the J gene lost 0 bases, with 14 bases spanning the gap. The CDR3 here is CASSPLGTAPTNEKLFF. DNA for the CDR3: TGTGCCAGCTCACCCCTCGGGACGGCCCCAACTAATGAAAAACTGTTTTTT. The whole variable domain, filled in from reference TRBV18 and TRBJ1-4, reads NAGVMQNPRHLVRRRGQEARLRCSPMKGHSHVYWYRQLPEEGLKFMVYLQKENIIDESGMPKERFSAEFPKEGPSILRIQQVVRGDSAAYFCASSPLGTAPTNEKLFFGSGTQLSVL.

V is TRBV27 and J is TRBJ1-1; TRBD1 aligns across 7 bases. Germline V gene sequence: CDR1 MNHEY, CDR2 SMNVEV (reference sequence). The CDR3 is 13 residues long. V dropped 6 bases and J dropped 2; count of bases not matched to a gene: 3. CDR3 sequence: CASRDRRNTEAFF. The CDR3 bases are TGTGCCAGCAGGGACAGGCGAAACACTGAAGCTTTCTTT.

V gene TRBV6-5 combines with J gene TRBJ2-3, with 8 positions matching TRBD2. J lost 3 bases, V lost 2 bases, and 7 bases had no gene match. The CDR3 length is 16 residues. In germline, CDR1 is MNHEY, CDR2 SVGAGI. The CDR3 sequence: CASSYRDRGGTDTQYF. The CDR3 DNA reads TGTGCCAGCAGTTACCGGGACCGGGGGGGAACAGATACGCAGTATTTT.

This rearrangement joins TRBV5-6 to TRBJ1-3; the D gene is possibly TRBD1 (6 bases). The CDR3 consists of 17 residues. Germline V lookup: CDR1 SGHDT, CDR2 YYEEEE. The V end lost 4 bases, the J end lost 3 bases, and 20 bases lay between the germline ends. DNA of the CDR3: TGTGCCAGCAGCCGAGGGGTCCGGGGGCGGGATGGAAACACCATATATTTT. Amino acids: CASSRGVRGRDGNTIYF. The full variable domain, completed using reference TRBV5-6 and TRBJ1-3, is DAGVTQSPTHLIKTRGQQVTLRCSPKSGHDTVSWYQQALGQGPQFIFQYYEEEERQRGNFPDRFSGHQFPNYSSELNVNALLLGDSALYLCASSRGVRGRDGNTIYFGEGSWLTVV.

A single count supports this clone. The genes are TRBV23-1 and TRBJ1-1, with D possibly being TRBD1 (6 bases). TRBV23-1 is an open reading frame whose function is uncertain. The CDR3 sequence is 18 residues long. V lost 3 bases and J lost 2, with 22 bases in between. This chain's CDR3 is CASSHRVGGRFGNTEAFF. The CDR3 bases are TGCGCCAGCAGTCACCGCGTCGGGGGGCGATTTGGAAACACTGAAGCTTTCTTT.

The chain is built from TRBV7-2 and TRBJ2-2; TRBD2 matches 14 bases. This CDR3 spans 19 amino acids. Losses at the gene ends were 5 bases for V and 4 bases for J; bases not matched to a gene: 12. CDR1 and CDR2 (germline): SGHTA, FQGNSA. The CDR3 loop reads CASSHIRLAGGPSTGELFF. CDR3 nucleotide sequence: TGTGCCAGCAGCCATATCCGACTAGCGGGGGGGCCTTCCACCGGGGAGCTGTTTTTT.

The chain has TRBV7-2 and TRBJ2-3, with D possibly being TRBD2 (7 bases). V was cut by 5 bases and J by 1 base, with 16 bases left in between. There are 16 residues in the CDR3. Germline V gene sequence: CDR1 SGHTA, CDR2 FQGNSA. In nucleotides, the CDR3 is TGTGCCAGCAGCCGGCTGCGGGGGCAGGGCACAGATACGCAGTATTTT. It yields the protein CASSRLRGQGTDTQYF.

This clone was seen a single time. This chain connects TRBV30 to TRBJ1-6, with D tentatively TRBD1 (5 bases). V gave up 7 bases and J gave up 1 base, with 11 bases separating them. Germline V gives CDR1 GTSNPN, CDR2 SVGIG (reference sequence). The CDR3 has 14 amino acids. The CDR3 sequence: CAFQGSSYNSPLHF. Here the CDR3 DNA reads TGTGCCTTCCAGGGAAGTTCCTATAATTCACCCCTCCACTTT.

This chain uses TRBV5-1 with TRBJ2-5, with unresolved D. Matching the DNA end better, TRBJ2-7 makes the J call doubtful. This CDR3 contains 11 residues. Germline loops: CDR1 SGHRS, CDR2 YFSETQ. In DNA, the CDR3 is TGCGCCAGCAGCTTGGGGGCCGAGCAGTACTTC. Translation gives CASSLGAEQYF.